The entry below describes one T cell receptor (beta chain). The CDR3 has 17 amino acids. V was clipped by 5 bases and J by 0 bases; unmatched bases: 3. Germline V gene lookup returns CDR1 SEHNR and CDR2 FQNEAQ (reference sequence). Random hexamers were used to reverse transcribe about 0.5 to 1 ug of RNA. TCRdb called the immunoSEQ multiplex PCR reads again in MiXCR, with one record for every CDR3 protein. The sample has 160,000 or so distinct CDR3 sequences, approximately 94% seen once. This entry belongs to a study of CD8 T cells in Susac syndrome. The TCR comes from a human donor with multiple sclerosis. Sequenced material: CD4+ T cells from PBMCs. V and J are TRBV7-9 and TRBJ2-6; 11 nucleotides align to TRBD2. The DNA of the CDR3 is TGTGCCAGCAGCACAGGACTAGCGGGCTCTGGGGCCAACGTCCTGACTTTC. Its translation is CASSTGLAGSGANVLTF. The whole variable domain, filled in from reference TRBV7-9 and TRBJ2-6, reads DTGVSQNPRHKITKRGQNVTFRCDPISEHNRLYWYRQTLGQGPEFLTYFQNEAQLEKSRLLSDRFSAERPKGSFSTLEIQRTEQGDSAMYLCASSTGLAGSGANVLTFGAGSRLTVL.